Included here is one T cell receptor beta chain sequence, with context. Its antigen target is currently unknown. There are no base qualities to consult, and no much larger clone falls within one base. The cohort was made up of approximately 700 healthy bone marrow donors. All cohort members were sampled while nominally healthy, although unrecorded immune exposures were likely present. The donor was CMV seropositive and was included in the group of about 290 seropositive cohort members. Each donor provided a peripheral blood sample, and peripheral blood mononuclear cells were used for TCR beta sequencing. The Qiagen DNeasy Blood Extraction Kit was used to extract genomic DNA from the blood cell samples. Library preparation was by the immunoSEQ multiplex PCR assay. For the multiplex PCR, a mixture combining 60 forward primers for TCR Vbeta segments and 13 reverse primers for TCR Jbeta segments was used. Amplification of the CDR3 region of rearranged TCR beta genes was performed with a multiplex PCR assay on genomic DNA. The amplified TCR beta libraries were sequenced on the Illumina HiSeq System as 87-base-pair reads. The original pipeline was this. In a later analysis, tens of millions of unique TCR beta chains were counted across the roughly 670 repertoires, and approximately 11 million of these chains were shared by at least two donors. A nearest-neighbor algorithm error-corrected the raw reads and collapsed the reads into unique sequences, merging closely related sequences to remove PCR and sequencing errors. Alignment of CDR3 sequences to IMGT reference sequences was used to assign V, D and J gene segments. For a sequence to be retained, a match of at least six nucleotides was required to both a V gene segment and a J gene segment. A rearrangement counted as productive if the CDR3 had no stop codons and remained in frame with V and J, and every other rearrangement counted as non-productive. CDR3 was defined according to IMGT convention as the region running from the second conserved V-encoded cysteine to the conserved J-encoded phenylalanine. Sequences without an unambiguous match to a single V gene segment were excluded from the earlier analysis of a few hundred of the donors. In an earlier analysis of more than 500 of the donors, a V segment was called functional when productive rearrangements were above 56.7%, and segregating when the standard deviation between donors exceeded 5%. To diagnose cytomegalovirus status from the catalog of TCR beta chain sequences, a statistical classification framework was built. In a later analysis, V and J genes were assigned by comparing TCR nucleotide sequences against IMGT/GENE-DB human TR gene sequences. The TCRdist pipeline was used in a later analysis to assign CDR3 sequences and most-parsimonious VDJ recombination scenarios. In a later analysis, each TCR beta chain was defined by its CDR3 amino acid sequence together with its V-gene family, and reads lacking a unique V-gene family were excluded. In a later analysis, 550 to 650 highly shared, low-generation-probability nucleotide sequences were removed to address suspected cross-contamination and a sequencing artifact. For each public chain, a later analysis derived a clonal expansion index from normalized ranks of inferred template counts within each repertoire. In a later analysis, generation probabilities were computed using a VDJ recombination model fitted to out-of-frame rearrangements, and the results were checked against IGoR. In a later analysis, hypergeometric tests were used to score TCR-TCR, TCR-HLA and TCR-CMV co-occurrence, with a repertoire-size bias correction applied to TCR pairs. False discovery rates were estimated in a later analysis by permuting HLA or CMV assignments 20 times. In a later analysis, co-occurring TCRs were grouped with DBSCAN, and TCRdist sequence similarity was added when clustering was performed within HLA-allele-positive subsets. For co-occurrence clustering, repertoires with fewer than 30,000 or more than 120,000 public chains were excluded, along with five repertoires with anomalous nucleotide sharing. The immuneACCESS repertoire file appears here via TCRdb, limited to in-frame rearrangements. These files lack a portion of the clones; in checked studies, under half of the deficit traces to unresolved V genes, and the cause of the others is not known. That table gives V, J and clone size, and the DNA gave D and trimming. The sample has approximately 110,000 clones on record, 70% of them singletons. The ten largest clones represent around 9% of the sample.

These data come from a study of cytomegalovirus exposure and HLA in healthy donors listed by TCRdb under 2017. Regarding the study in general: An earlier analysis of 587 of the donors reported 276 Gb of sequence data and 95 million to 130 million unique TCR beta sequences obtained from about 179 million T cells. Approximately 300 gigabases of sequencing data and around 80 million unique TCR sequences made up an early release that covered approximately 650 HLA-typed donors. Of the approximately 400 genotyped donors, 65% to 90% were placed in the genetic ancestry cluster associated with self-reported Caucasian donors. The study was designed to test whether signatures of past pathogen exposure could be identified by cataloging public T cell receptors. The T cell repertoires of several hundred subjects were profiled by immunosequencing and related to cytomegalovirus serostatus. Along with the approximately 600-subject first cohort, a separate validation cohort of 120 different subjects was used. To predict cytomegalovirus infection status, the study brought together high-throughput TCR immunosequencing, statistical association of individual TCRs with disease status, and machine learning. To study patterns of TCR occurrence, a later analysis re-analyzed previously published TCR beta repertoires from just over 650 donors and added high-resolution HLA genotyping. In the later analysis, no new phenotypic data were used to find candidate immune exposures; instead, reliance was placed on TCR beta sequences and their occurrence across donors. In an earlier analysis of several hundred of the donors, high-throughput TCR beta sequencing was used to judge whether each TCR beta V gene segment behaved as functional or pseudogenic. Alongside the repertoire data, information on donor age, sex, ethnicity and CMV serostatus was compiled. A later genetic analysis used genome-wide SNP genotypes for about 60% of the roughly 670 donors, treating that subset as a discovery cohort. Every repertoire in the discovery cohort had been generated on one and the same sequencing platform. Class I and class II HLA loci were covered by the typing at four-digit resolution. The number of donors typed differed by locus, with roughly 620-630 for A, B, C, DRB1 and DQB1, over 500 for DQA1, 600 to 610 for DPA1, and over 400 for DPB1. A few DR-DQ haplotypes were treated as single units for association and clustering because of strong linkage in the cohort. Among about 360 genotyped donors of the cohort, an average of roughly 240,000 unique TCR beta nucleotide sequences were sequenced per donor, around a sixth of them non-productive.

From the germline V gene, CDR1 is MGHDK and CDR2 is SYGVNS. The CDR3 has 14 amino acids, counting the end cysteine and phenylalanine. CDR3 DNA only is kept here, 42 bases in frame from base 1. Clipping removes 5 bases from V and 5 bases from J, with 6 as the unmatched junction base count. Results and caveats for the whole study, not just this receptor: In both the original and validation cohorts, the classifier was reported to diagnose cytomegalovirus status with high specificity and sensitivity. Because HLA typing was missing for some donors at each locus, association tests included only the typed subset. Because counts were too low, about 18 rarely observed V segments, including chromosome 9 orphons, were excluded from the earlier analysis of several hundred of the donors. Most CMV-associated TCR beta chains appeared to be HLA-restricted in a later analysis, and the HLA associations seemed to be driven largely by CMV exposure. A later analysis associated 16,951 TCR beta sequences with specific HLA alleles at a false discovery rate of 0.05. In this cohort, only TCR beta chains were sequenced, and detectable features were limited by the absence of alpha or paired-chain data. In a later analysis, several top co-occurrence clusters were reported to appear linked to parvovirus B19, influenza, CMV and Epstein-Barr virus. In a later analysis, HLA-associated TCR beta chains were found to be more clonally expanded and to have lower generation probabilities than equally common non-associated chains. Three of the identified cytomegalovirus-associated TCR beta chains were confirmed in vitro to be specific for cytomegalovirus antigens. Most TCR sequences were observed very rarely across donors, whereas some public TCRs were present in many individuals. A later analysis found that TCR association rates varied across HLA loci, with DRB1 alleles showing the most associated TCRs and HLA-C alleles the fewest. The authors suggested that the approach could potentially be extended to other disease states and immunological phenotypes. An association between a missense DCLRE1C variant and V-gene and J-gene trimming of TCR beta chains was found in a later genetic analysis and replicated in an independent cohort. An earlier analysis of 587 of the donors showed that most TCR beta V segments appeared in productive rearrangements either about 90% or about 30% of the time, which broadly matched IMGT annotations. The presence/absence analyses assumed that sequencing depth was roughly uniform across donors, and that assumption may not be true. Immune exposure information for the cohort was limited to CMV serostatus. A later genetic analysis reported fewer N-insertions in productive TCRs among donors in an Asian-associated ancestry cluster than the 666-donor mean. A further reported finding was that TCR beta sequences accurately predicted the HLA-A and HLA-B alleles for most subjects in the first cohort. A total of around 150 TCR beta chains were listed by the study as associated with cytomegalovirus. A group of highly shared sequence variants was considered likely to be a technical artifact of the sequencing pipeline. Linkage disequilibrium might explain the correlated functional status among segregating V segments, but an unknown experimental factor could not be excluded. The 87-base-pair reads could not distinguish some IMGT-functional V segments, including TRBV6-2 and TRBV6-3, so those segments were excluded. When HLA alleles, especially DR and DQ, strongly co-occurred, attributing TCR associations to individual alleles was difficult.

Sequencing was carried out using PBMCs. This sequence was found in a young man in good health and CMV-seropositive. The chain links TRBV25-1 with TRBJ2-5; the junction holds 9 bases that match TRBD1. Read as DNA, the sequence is TGTGCCAGCAGTACCATGACAGGGGGGGAGACCCAGTACTTC. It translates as CASSTMTGGETQYF.